Sequencing of this TCR beta chain was carried out in a study of blood T cell repertoires in COVID-19. Germline V lookup: CDR1 SGDLS, CDR2 YYNGEE. V lost 0 bases to trimming and J lost 4 bases, with 13 bases between them. This CDR3 comprises 15 residues. Sequenced by immunoSEQ multiplex PCR; TCRdb stores in-frame clones only, minus some. Here the sample spans roughly 370,000 clones, around nine tenths being singletons. This receptor was identified in a woman aged 50 to 60 who had recovered from COVID-19. The chain carries TRBV9 and TRBJ1-2; maybe TRBD1 (6 bases). Specimen: PBMCs or T cells enriched from blood (not recorded which). CDR3 loop: CASSVEVGGAYGYTF. CDR3 sequence (DNA): TGTGCCAGCAGCGTAGAGGTGGGGGGGGCCTATGGCTACACCTTC.